A single sample gave rise to the 25 T cell receptor beta chains below, sequenced in a study of identical twins. Via MiXCR, TCRdb re-called the 5' RACE reads, giving one row per CDR3 protein. The sample carries about 790,000 distinct CDR3 sequences, 15% to 20% recorded once. These same records also appear under a second study, on T cells expressing NK-cell markers.

Specimen: PBMCs. The receptors here all came from a woman aged 18 to 35 in good health.

This clonotype was observed a handful of times. The chain recombines TRBV7-3 with TRBJ2-1, with TRBD2 matching over 8 bases. V dropped 5 bases and J dropped 8; count of bases not matched to a gene: 14. The germline V gene has CDR1 SGHTA and CDR2 FQGTGA. This CDR3 contains 16 residues. The CDR3: CASSPGLAPGYYEQFF. The CDR3 nucleotides are TGTGCCAGCAGCCCTGGACTAGCACCAGGGTACTATGAGCAGTTCTTC.

This clonotype was counted only a few times. A read error is possible here, since a much larger clone lies one base away. This rearrangement joins TRBV12-3 or TRBV12-4 to TRBJ1-6, with D hard to call. This CDR3 region has 14 residues. In DNA form, the CDR3 reads TGTGCCAGCAGCGTTACAGCGTTCACTTCACCCATCCACTTT. Translating gives CASSVTAFTSPIHF.

The table lists this clonotype with many counts. The junction and the germline gene differ at one end; a read error may be behind it. The chain links TRBV2 to TRBJ2-7; 8 bases fit TRBD1. The length of the CDR3 is 11 residues. Germline V gene lookup returns CDR1 SNHLY and CDR2 FYNNEI. CDR3 bases: TGTGCCAGCAGTGCGGACAGGGCTCGGGACTTC. This gives the protein CASSADRARDF.

This clonotype has more than one count but fewer than ten. V and J are TRBV3-1 and TRBJ1-1; TRBD1 might be the D (5 bases). CDR1 and CDR2 (germline): LGHDT, YNNKEL (reference sequence). The CDR3 has 13 residues. V was pared by 3 bases and J by 6 bases, with 11 bases between. The CDR3 sequence is CASSQLWGAEAFF. CDR3 in DNA: TGTGCCAGCAGCCAGTTGTGGGGCGCTGAAGCTTTCTTT.

The genes are TRBV7-2 and TRBJ2-7; D gene uncertain. Germline CDR1 SGHTA, CDR2 FQGNSA. This CDR3 contains 13 residues. Between the trimmed V and J ends, which lost 2 bases and 7 bases, there was a span of 12 bases. The CDR3 region is CASSLNREREQYF. As DNA, the CDR3 is TGTGCCAGCAGCTTAAACCGAGAGAGGGAGCAGTACTTC.

This clonotype was counted ten times or more. The J gene is TRBJ2-1, the V gene TRBV12-3 or TRBV12-4; tentative D call: TRBD2 (6 bases). Trimming stripped 5 bases from V and 1 base from J, with 12 bases between. This CDR3 is 15 amino acids long. DNA of the CDR3: TGTGCCAGCAGTCTACAGGACTATTCCTACAATGAGCAGTTCTTC. It is translated as CASSLQDYSYNEQFF.

This clonotype was seen a handful of times. This chain uses TRBV7-9 with TRBJ2-4; the match to TRBD1 covers 9 bases. The length of the CDR3 is 14 residues. V was pared by 4 bases and J by 6 bases, with 4 bases of the junction left unmatched. Germline CDR1 is SEHNR and CDR2 is FQNEAQ (reference sequence). The CDR3 protein is CASSSTGGGNIQYF. In nucleotides, the CDR3 is TGTGCCAGCAGCTCGACAGGGGGAGGAAACATTCAGTACTTC.

The V gene is TRBV29-1, the J gene TRBJ1-1, with 10 positions matching TRBD1. This CDR3 has 13 amino acids. Trimming removed 2 bases from V and 4 bases from J; junction bases left unmatched: 1. Germline CDR1 is SQVTM and CDR2 is ANQGSEA. The CDR3 loop is CSVERDRGTEAFF. DNA of the CDR3: TGCAGCGTTGAAAGGGACAGGGGCACTGAAGCTTTCTTT. Full variable domain (outside the CDR3, taken from reference TRBV29-1 and TRBJ1-1): SAVISQKPSRDICQRGTSLTIQCQVDSQVTMMFWYRQQPGQSLTLIATANQGSEATYESGFVIDKFPISRPNLTFSTLTVSNMSPEDSSIYLCSVERDRGTEAFFGQGTRLTVV.

The chain is built from TRBV7-2 and TRBJ2-7, with unresolved D. The CDR3 length is 16 residues. Germline CDR1 is SGHTA and CDR2 is FQGNSA. V was pared by 0 bases and J by 3 bases, with 15 bases between. The chain's CDR3 is CASSLAFSSVLYEQYF. The DNA for the CDR3 is TGTGCCAGCAGCTTAGCGTTTTCTTCAGTGCTCTACGAGCAGTACTTC.

The gene calls are TRBV3-1 and TRBJ2-3, with a weak D call TRBD2 (6 bases). The germline CDR1 and CDR2 sequences are LGHDT and YNNKEL (reference sequence). CDR3 length equals 13 residues. V lost 7 bases and J 6 bases, leaving 14 bases between the germline ends. The CDR3 DNA sequence: TGTGCCAGCATCTCACTAGCTGGGGATACGCAGTATTTT. It translates to CASISLAGDTQYF.

This clonotype was seen more than once but under ten times. The J gene is TRBJ1-5, the V gene TRBV12-3 or TRBV12-4; D call uncertain. Trimming cost V 5 bases and J 8 bases, with 13 bases left between them. This CDR3 contains 13 residues. The CDR3 region is CASSRFSYEPQHF. The CDR3 DNA follows: TGTGCCAGCAGTCGGTTTTCTTACGAGCCCCAGCATTTT.

The gene calls are TRBV5-1 and TRBJ2-7; 8 nucleotides align to TRBD1. Per germline, CDR1 SGHRS and CDR2 YFSETQ. This CDR3 spans 13 amino acids. V lost 5 bases, J lost 4 bases, and 5 bases stayed unmatched. The CDR3 loop reads CASRTGDAYEQYF. CDR3 coding DNA: TGCGCCAGCAGGACAGGGGATGCATACGAGCAGTACTTC.

The V and J genes are TRBV9 and TRBJ1-1; D gene ambiguous. The CDR3 contains 13 residues. Germline values: CDR1 SGDLS, CDR2 YYNGEE. The V gene lost 0 bases and the J gene lost 6 bases, with 9 bases spanning the gap. The CDR3 DNA is TGTGCCAGCAGCGTAGCCCCTCGGTCTGAAGCTTTCTTT. Its protein product is CASSVAPRSEAFF. The whole variable domain, remainder taken from reference TRBV9 and TRBJ1-1, is DSGVTQTPKHLITATGQRVTLRCSPRSGDLSVYWYQQSLDQGLQFLIQYYNGEERAKGNILERFSAQQFPDLHSELNLSSLELGDSALYFCASSVAPRSEAFFGQGTRLTVV.

This clonotype appeared a few times. The chain combines TRBV11-2 with TRBJ2-2; a possible D gene is TRBD1 (6 bases). The CDR3 totals 17 residues. Looked up from germline, CDR1 is SGHAT and CDR2 is FQNNGV. V was shortened by 3 bases and J by 0 bases, with 14 bases between the two germline ends. CDR3 nucleotides: TGTGCCAGCAGCTTCCCTTACAGGGCACCGAACACCGGGGAGCTGTTTTTT. This gives the protein CASSFPYRAPNTGELFF.

The CDR3: CSARDAGTMANEQFF. DNA of the CDR3: TGCAGTGCTAGAGATGCGGGGACAATGGCCAATGAGCAGTTCTTC. The chain carries TRBV20-1 and TRBJ2-1; D may match TRBD1 or TRBD2 (6 bases each). The germline gives CDR1 DFQATT, CDR2 SNEGSKA (reference sequence). The length of the CDR3 is 15 residues. V lost 0 bases and J 6 bases, leaving 15 bases between the germline ends.

The J gene is TRBJ2-1, the V gene TRBV7-2; the match to TRBD2 covers 8 bases. J lost 7 bases, V lost 6 bases, and 11 bases had no gene match. Germline CDR1 SGHTA, CDR2 FQGNSA. The CDR3 runs 15 residues. The CDR3 protein is CASSQTSGQGNEQFF. The CDR3 DNA follows: TGTGCCAGCAGTCAAACTAGCGGTCAGGGGAATGAGCAGTTCTTC.

This clonotype has a count of ten or more. The chain combines TRBV12-3 or TRBV12-4 with TRBJ1-1; 7 bases are shared with TRBD1. CDR3 length: 13 residues. The V and J ends lost 2 bases and 3 bases, in that order; junction bases with no gene match: 0. The CDR3 region is CASSLRGHTEAFF. CDR3 coding DNA: TGTGCCAGCAGTTTAAGGGGGCACACTGAAGCTTTCTTT.

This chain joins TRBV20-1 and TRBJ2-3; 12 bases match TRBD2. The junction had 12 bases not matched to a gene; V was cut back by 0 bases and J by 11 bases. Germline-derived CDR1 and CDR2 are DFQATT and SNEGSKA (reference sequence). This CDR3 contains 16 residues. Here the CDR3 reads CSARDRLAGAQGVQYF. CDR3 in DNA: TGCAGTGCTAGAGATAGACTAGCGGGGGCCCAAGGGGTGCAGTATTTT.

The gene calls are TRBV3-1 and TRBJ1-6, with unresolved D. Germline V CDR1 and CDR2: LGHDT, YNNKEL (reference sequence). Trimming pared 3 bases from V and 9 bases from J, leaving 12 bases between. The CDR3 contains 14 residues. CDR3 nucleotide sequence: TGTGCCAGCAGCCACCCTGTCGGAGGTTCACCCCTCCACTTT. The encoded protein is CASSHPVGGSPLHF.

The chain recombines TRBV2 with TRBJ1-1; no clear D. CDR3 length equals 12 residues. V dropped 10 bases and J dropped 1 base, with 10 bases sitting between them. CDR1 SNHLY and CDR2 FYNNEI come from the germline V gene. The CDR3 reads CATLHENTEAFF. The CDR3 region has the DNA TGTGCCACCCTACACGAGAACACTGAAGCTTTCTTT. Full variable domain (outside the CDR3, taken from reference TRBV2 and TRBJ1-1): EPEVTQTPSHQVTQMGQEVILRCVPISNHLYFYWYRQILGQKVEFLVSFYNNEISEKSEIFDDQFSVERPDGSNFTLKIRSTKLEDSAMYFCATLHENTEAFFGQGTRLTVV.

This clonotype was recorded a few times. V and J are TRBV15 and TRBJ2-2; possibly TRBD1 for D (5 bases). The CDR3 is 16 amino acids. V was trimmed by 3 bases and J by 0 bases, leaving 11 bases between them. In germline, CDR1 is LNHNV, CDR2 YYDKDF (reference sequence). This CDR3 reads CATSSNRLPNTGELFF. The CDR3 nucleotides read TGTGCCACCAGCAGCAACAGGCTCCCGAACACCGGGGAGCTGTTTTTT.

This CDR3 is CASSPTSYNSPLHF. DNA of the CDR3: TGTGCCAGCTCACCCACCTCCTATAATTCACCCCTCCACTTT. The V gene is TRBV18, the J gene TRBJ1-6; D gene uncertain. The V gene lost 3 bases and the J gene lost 0 bases, with 3 bases spanning the gap. This CDR3 has 14 amino acids. Per the germline V gene, CDR1 is KGHSH and CDR2 is LQKENI. Full variable domain (remainder filled in from reference TRBV18 and TRBJ1-6): NAGVMQNPRHLVRRRGQEARLRCSPMKGHSHVYWYRQLPEEGLKFMVYLQKENIIDESGMPKERFSAEFPKEGPSILRIQQVVRGDSAAYFCASSPTSYNSPLHFGNGTRLTVT.

This clonotype was counted ten times or more. The chain couples TRBV5-1 to TRBJ2-1; 9 bases fit TRBD2. Germline V gives CDR1 SGHRS, CDR2 YFSETQ. There are 15 residues in the CDR3. V gave up 0 bases and J gave up 6 bases; unmatched junction bases: 4. Here the CDR3 reads CASSLGAGGPNEQFF. Here the CDR3 DNA reads TGCGCCAGCAGCTTGGGGGCGGGAGGGCCCAATGAGCAGTTCTTC.

This clonotype occurred a few times. The chain couples TRBV6-1 to TRBJ2-3; D is ambiguous. The CDR3 consists of 15 residues. Germline V gene data show CDR1 as MNHNS and CDR2 as SASEGT. The germline V and J ends were trimmed by 3 bases and 2 bases, with 12 bases remaining between them. The CDR3: CASSEGMLTTDTQYF. The DNA for the CDR3 is TGTGCCAGCAGTGAGGGCATGCTCACCACAGATACGCAGTATTTT.

This rearrangement joins TRBV5-1 to TRBJ2-3, with 10 bases that match TRBD2. The V segment lost 5 bases and the J segment 3 bases; nucleotides outside the gene matches: 12. Germline V gene sequence: CDR1 SGHRS, CDR2 YFSETQ. The CDR3 is made up of 17 amino acids. The CDR3, as DNA: TGCGCCAGCAGTCCCGATCCTAGCGGGAGAGGAACAGATACGCAGTATTTT. It specifies CASSPDPSGRGTDTQYF.